The 16 T cell receptor beta chains presented below share a single source sample, sequenced in a study of blood T cell repertoires in COVID-19. TCRdb keeps only in-frame clones here, not all; method: immunoSEQ multiplex PCR. The sample comprises around 300,000 clones, around 86% of which are singletons, and about 1.7% rests with the top ten. Sequenced: PBMCs or T cells enriched from blood (not recorded which). The receptors were gathered from a woman in her thirties or forties who had recovered from COVID-19.

This sequence joins TRBV9 and TRBJ1-1; D is unclear. The CDR3 has 15 residues. The V gene's germline CDR1 is SGDLS and CDR2 YYNGEE. With 1 base removed from V and 2 bases from J, the gap between germline ends came to 12 bases. The CDR3 DNA reads as TGTGCCAGCAGCGTACATAGAGGCCTTAACACTGAAGCTTTCTTT. It codes for CASSVHRGLNTEAFF.

This clone was detected once. V usage is TRBV9 and J usage is TRBJ2-3; D is uncertain. CDR3 length: 15 amino acids. Germline CDR1 and CDR2: SGDLS and YYNGEE. V was pared by 1 base and J by 2 bases, with 11 bases between. CDR3 region: CASSVSFPHTDTQYF. The CDR3 DNA sequence: TGTGCCAGCAGCGTAAGCTTCCCTCACACAGATACGCAGTATTTT. The entire variable domain, with the rest obtained from reference TRBV9 and TRBJ2-3, is as follows: DSGVTQTPKHLITATGQRVTLRCSPRSGDLSVYWYQQSLDQGLQFLIQYYNGEERAKGNILERFSAQQFPDLHSELNLSSLELGDSALYFCASSVSFPHTDTQYFGPGTRLTVL.

Turning to this clone: This sample also contains other DNA sequences that code for the same CDR3. The chain's CDR3 is CSAGKLFF. In DNA form, the CDR3 reads TGCAGTGCCGGGAAACTGTTTTTT. The chain is built from TRBV20-1 and TRBJ1-4, with D uncertain. There are 8 residues in the CDR3. CDR1 DFQATT and CDR2 SNEGSKA come from the germline V gene (reference sequence). The ends were cut back, 6 bases at V and 11 bases at J, with 4 bases in the middle.

The chain has TRBV6-5 and TRBJ1-2; 10 bases match TRBD1. Germline trimming cut 7 bases from V and 7 bases from J; bases unmatched to any gene: 3. The length of the CDR3 is 12 residues. CDR1 and CDR2 from the germline V gene are MNHEY and SVGAGI. Here the CDR3 DNA reads TGTGCCAGCACAGACAGGGGGCTTGGCTACACCTTC. This translates into CASTDRGLGYTF.

CDR3 residues: CASSFSGGNTIYF. As DNA, the CDR3 is TGTGCCAGCAGCTTTTCGGGTGGAAACACCATATATTTT. V usage is TRBV7-9 and J usage is TRBJ1-3; D gene ambiguous. Per germline, CDR1 SEHNR and CDR2 FQNEAQ (reference sequence). V lost 3 bases and J 3 bases, leaving 6 bases between the germline ends. This CDR3 region has 13 residues.

This sequence joins TRBV2 and TRBJ1-5; D call uncertain. Trimming shortened V by 7 bases and J by 1 base, and 11 bases separated the two germline ends. This CDR3 has 14 residues. Germline V gene lookup returns CDR1 SNHLY and CDR2 FYNNEI. The CDR3: CASTMSRSNQPQHF. CDR3 DNA sequence: TGTGCCAGCACTATGAGTAGAAGCAATCAGCCCCAGCATTTT. The entire variable domain, with the rest obtained from reference TRBV2 and TRBJ1-5, is as follows: EPEVTQTPSHQVTQMGQEVILRCVPISNHLYFYWYRQILGQKVEFLVSFYNNEISEKSEIFDDQFSVERPDGSNFTLKIRSTKLEDSAMYFCASTMSRSNQPQHFGDGTRLSIL.

The chain couples TRBV30 to TRBJ2-2; 9 nucleotides line up with TRBD2. Germline V CDR1 and CDR2: GTSNPN, SVGIG (reference sequence). The CDR3 covers 14 residues. With 2 bases clipped from V and 4 bases from J, the junction kept 2 bases outside the gene matches. The CDR3 nucleotides read TGTGCCTGGAGTAGCGGGAGGACCACCGGGGAGCTGTTTTTT. Amino acids: CAWSSGRTTGELFF.

The chain is built from TRBV27 and TRBJ2-7, with D possibly TRBD2 on 6 matching bases. CDR1 and CDR2 (germline): MNHEY, SMNVEV (reference sequence). There are 15 residues in the CDR3. Trimming cost V 2 bases and J 3 bases, with 14 bases left between them. The CDR3 reads CASSLGEGTLYEQYF. CDR3 DNA sequence: TGTGCCAGCAGTTTAGGTGAGGGGACTCTCTACGAGCAGTACTTC.

J is TRBJ2-5 and V is TRBV5-1; TRBD1 matches 7 bases. Germline V gene data show CDR1 as SGHRS and CDR2 as YFSETQ. The CDR3 has 14 amino acids. V gave up 6 bases and J gave up 5 bases; unmatched junction bases: 10. In nucleotides, the CDR3 is TGCGCCAGCACGTCCCGACAGGGCGGGGAGACCCAGTACTTC. It is translated as CASTSRQGGETQYF. Looking up the rest from reference TRBV5-1 and TRBJ2-5 gives the full variable domain: KAGVTQTPRYLIKTRGQQVTLSCSPISGHRSVSWYQQTPGQGLQFLFEYFSETQRNKGNFPGRFSGRQFSNSRSEMNVSTLELGDSALYLCASTSRQGGETQYFGPGTRLLVL.

The chain uses TRBV7-8 and TRBJ2-2, with TRBD2 matching 13 bases. Germline trimming cut 5 bases from V and 2 bases from J; bases unmatched to any gene: 8. This CDR3 region has 18 residues. Germline CDR1 and CDR2: SGHVS and FQNEAQ. The CDR3 is CASSRGGLAGYNTGELFF. The CDR3, as DNA: TGTGCCAGCAGCCGAGGGGGACTAGCGGGATATAACACCGGGGAGCTGTTTTTT. Looking up the rest from reference TRBV7-8 and TRBJ2-2 gives the full variable domain: GAGVSQSPRYKVAKRGQDVALRCDPISGHVSLFWYQQALGQGPEFLTYFQNEAQLDKSGLPSDRFFAERPEGSVSTLKIQRTQQEDSAVYLCASSRGGLAGYNTGELFFGEGSRLTVL.

DNA for the CDR3: TGTGCCACCAGCAGGGGAGTGGCGGGGAGGACTGAAGCTTTCTTT. Its protein product is CATSRGVAGRTEAFF. The J gene is TRBJ1-1, the V gene TRBV15; D gene ambiguous. V lost 3 bases and J lost 5, with 16 bases in between. The CDR3 sequence is 15 residues long. Germline-derived CDR1 and CDR2 are LNHNV and YYDKDF (reference sequence). The whole variable domain, filled in from reference TRBV15 and TRBJ1-1, reads DAMVIQNPRYQVTQFGKPVTLSCSQTLNHNVMYWYQQKSSQAPKLLFHYYDKDFNNEADTPDNFQSRRPNTSFCFLDIRSPGLGDTAMYLCATSRGVAGRTEAFFGQGTRLTVV.

The chain links TRBV18 to TRBJ1-2; unclear D gene. V gave up 0 bases and J gave up 7 bases, with 3 bases separating them. CDR1 and CDR2 from the germline V gene are KGHSH and LQKENI. The CDR3 is 11 residues long. CDR3 sequence reads: CASSPPGGYTF. The CDR3 DNA is TGTGCCAGCTCACCACCCGGTGGCTACACCTTC.

The J gene is TRBJ1-6, the V gene TRBV6-4, with D possibly TRBD1 on 5 matching bases. Trimming removed 3 bases at V and 9 bases at J, with 15 bases between. This CDR3 has 15 residues. Germline CDR1 is MRHNA and CDR2 is SNTAGT. CDR3 sequence (DNA): TGTGCCAGCAGTGAAACGGGCCACGGGGGTTCACCCCTCCACTTT. Translating it yields CASSETGHGGSPLHF.

This chain connects TRBV30 to TRBJ1-4, with D unresolved. CDR3 size: 13 residues. The germline V gene encodes CDR1 GTSNPN and CDR2 SVGIG (reference sequence). The V gene lost 8 bases and the J gene lost 0 bases, with 10 bases spanning the gap. CDR3 bases: TGTGCCGGTCAGGCAGCAACTAATGAAAAACTGTTTTTT. The encoded protein is CAGQAATNEKLFF.

This sequence joins TRBV21-1 and TRBJ2-3; the table names TRBD2, a call not compared with the DNA. TRBV21-1 is a pseudogene segment. CDR3 length: 17 amino acids. The CDR3 region has the DNA TGTGCCAGCAGCAAAGATGTGGACTACCAAATCACAGATACGCAGTATTTT. Translating it yields CASSKDVDYQITDTQYF.

V is TRBV5-1 and J is TRBJ2-2, with 8 bases fitting TRBD2. The germline gives CDR1 SGHRS, CDR2 YFSETQ. This CDR3 has 16 residues. With V trimmed by 0 bases and J by 4 bases, 5 bases remained unmatched. This CDR3 reads CASSLDSGGGTGELFF. The CDR3 nucleotides read TGCGCCAGCAGCTTGGATTCGGGAGGGGGCACCGGGGAGCTGTTTTTT.